The 32 T cell receptor beta chains given below trace back to one sample, sequenced in a study of identical twins. TCRdb called the 5' RACE reads again in MiXCR, with one record for every CDR3 protein. The sample holds about 730,000 distinct CDR3 sequences, approximately 22% seen once. The sample was also linked to a second study, of T cells expressing NK-cell markers.

Sequenced input: PBMCs. The receptors shown here come from a woman between 18 and 29 years old in good health.

This clonotype occurred many times. The rearrangement links TRBV5-1 to TRBJ2-2; D gene ambiguous. The CDR3 consists of 14 residues. CDR1 and CDR2 from the germline V gene are SGHRS and YFSETQ. V shed 4 bases and J shed 6 bases, with 13 bases lying between them. The CDR3, as DNA: TGCGCCAGCAGCAAGGATCAGAATCCCGGGGAGCTGTTTTTT. It encodes CASSKDQNPGELFF. Full variable domain (outside the CDR3, taken from reference TRBV5-1 and TRBJ2-2): KAGVTQTPRYLIKTRGQQVTLSCSPISGHRSVSWYQQTPGQGLQFLFEYFSETQRNKGNFPGRFSGRQFSNSRSEMNVSTLELGDSALYLCASSKDQNPGELFFGEGSRLTVL.

This chain uses TRBV15 with TRBJ2-7, with D possibly matching TRBD2 (6 bases). Germline CDR1 and CDR2: LNHNV and YYDKDF (reference sequence). V was clipped by 0 bases and J by 3 bases, with 12 bases between them. The CDR3 length is 15 residues. The CDR3 coding sequence is TGTGCCACCAGCAGAGATACCCCGGGACTCTACGAGCAGTACTTC. Translated: CATSRDTPGLYEQYF. Drawing the rest from reference TRBV15 and TRBJ2-7, the complete variable domain is DAMVIQNPRYQVTQFGKPVTLSCSQTLNHNVMYWYQQKSSQAPKLLFHYYDKDFNNEADTPDNFQSRRPNTSFCFLDIRSPGLGDTAMYLCATSRDTPGLYEQYFGPGTRLTVT.

This chain connects TRBV10-3 to TRBJ2-7, with D tentatively TRBD1 or TRBD2 (5 bases each). This CDR3 is built from 12 residues. Per the germline V gene, CDR1 is ENHRY and CDR2 is SYGVKD. V dropped 8 bases and J dropped 6 bases, with 14 bases sitting between them. CDR3 region: CAIYGGRSEQYF. Written as DNA, the CDR3 is TGTGCCATCTATGGGGGAAGGAGCGAGCAGTACTTC.

This clonotype was seen a few times. The chain joins TRBV12-3 or TRBV12-4 to TRBJ1-1; perhaps TRBD1 as D (6 bases). Between the trimmed V and J ends, which lost 5 bases and 1 base, there was a span of 14 bases. This CDR3 region has 15 residues. The CDR3 loop is CASSPSDRPNTEAFF. The CDR3 nucleotides are TGTGCCAGCAGTCCTTCTGACAGGCCGAACACTGAAGCTTTCTTT.

The J gene is TRBJ2-7, the V gene TRBV7-2; 8 bases fit TRBD2. The V gene's germline CDR1 is SGHTA and CDR2 FQGNSA. This CDR3 has 15 amino acids. The ends lost 0 bases at V and 3 bases at J; junction bases unmatched: 4. The CDR3 region has the DNA TGTGCCAGCAGCTTAGCCCCAGCGGGAGTCTACGAGCAGTACTTC. It translates to CASSLAPAGVYEQYF. Based on the CDR3 plus reference TRBV7-2 and TRBJ2-7, the full variable domain is GAGVSQSPSNKVTEKGKDVELRCDPISGHTALYWYRQSLGQGLEFLIYFQGNSAPDKSGLPSDRFSAERTGGSVSTLTIQRTQQEDSAVYLCASSLAPAGVYEQYFGPGTRLTVT.

The chain couples TRBV6-5 to TRBJ2-1; D is undetermined. Trimming removed 0 bases at V and 4 bases at J, with 7 bases between. Germline V gene sequence: CDR1 MNHEY, CDR2 SVGAGI. This CDR3 comprises 14 residues. The chain's CDR3 is CASSYSGGYNEQFF. CDR3 in DNA: TGTGCCAGCAGTTACTCGGGTGGATACAATGAGCAGTTCTTC.

This chain uses TRBV3-1 with TRBJ1-4; D possibly corresponds to TRBD1 (5 bases). This CDR3 comprises 15 residues. CDR1 and CDR2 from the germline V gene are LGHDT and YNNKEL (reference sequence). V lost 3 bases, J lost 3 bases, and 11 bases lay in between. The CDR3 DNA reads TGTGCCAGCAGCCAGGCTGGGGGACCTAATGAAAAACTGTTTTTT. Translating it yields CASSQAGGPNEKLFF.

This clonotype was counted a few times. The rearrangement links TRBV5-4 to TRBJ2-3; TRBD2 matches 7 bases. The length of the CDR3 is 18 residues. Looked up from germline, CDR1 is SGHNT and CDR2 is YYREEE (reference sequence). Trimming removed 1 base from V and 7 bases from J; junction bases left unmatched: 18. DNA of the CDR3: TGTGCCAGCAGCTTGTTCTCCGGGGGGAATTACGCTAGGAATACGCAGTATTTT. Translation gives CASSLFSGGNYARNTQYF.

This chain connects TRBV6-6 to TRBJ1-2, with D possibly matching TRBD1 (6 bases). The CDR3 length is 13 residues. In germline, CDR1 is MNHNY, CDR2 SVGAGI (reference sequence). Trimming removed 2 bases at V and 5 bases at J, with 9 bases between. DNA of the CDR3: TGTGCCAGCAGTTACGGGGGCGCTTATGGCTACACCTTC. It yields the protein CASSYGGAYGYTF.

This clonotype was seen a handful of times. V and J are TRBV6-5 and TRBJ2-2; D is uncertain. CDR3 size: 13 residues. V was clipped by 4 bases and J by 5 bases, with 8 bases between them. Germline assignment: CDR1 MNHEY and CDR2 SVGAGI. The CDR3: CASSSDKTGELFF. CDR3 nucleotides: TGTGCCAGCAGTTCCGATAAAACCGGGGAGCTGTTTTTT.

The chain uses TRBV29-1 and TRBJ2-1; possibly TRBD2 for D (6 bases). This CDR3 has 14 residues. V lost 3 bases to trimming and J lost 5 bases, with 14 bases between them. CDR1 and CDR2 from the germline V gene are SQVTM and ANQGSEA. This CDR3 is CSVDASSVHNEQFF. The CDR3 nucleotides read TGCAGCGTTGATGCTTCTAGCGTTCACAATGAGCAGTTCTTC.

The chain couples TRBV5-1 to TRBJ2-2; D is unclear. CDR1 is SGHRS and CDR2 is YFSETQ in the germline V gene. The CDR3 consists of 13 residues. Trimming removed 6 bases at V and 6 bases at J, with 12 bases between. The chain's CDR3 is CASIKSPSGELFF. CDR3 nucleotides: TGCGCCAGCATTAAGTCTCCCTCCGGGGAGCTGTTTTTT.

The J gene is TRBJ2-1, the V gene TRBV7-2; tentatively, D is TRBD2 (5 bases). Germline CDR1 is SGHTA and CDR2 is FQGNSA. This CDR3 has 13 amino acids. V lost 11 bases and J 9 bases, leaving 20 bases between the germline ends. The chain's CDR3 is CACRGPGKTEQFF. CDR3 sequence (DNA): TGTGCCTGCCGCGGCCCCGGGAAGACTGAGCAGTTCTTC.

This clonotype was detected only a few times. This chain links TRBV29-1 with TRBJ2-4, with D tentatively TRBD1 (6 bases). Germline V CDR1 and CDR2: SQVTM, ANQGSEA. The V end was cut by 4 bases, the J end by 0 bases, with 19 bases between. This CDR3 region has 17 residues. The CDR3 protein is CSVVGRGYTLAKNIQYF. In DNA form, the CDR3 reads TGCAGCGTTGTTGGCAGGGGCTACACTTTAGCCAAAAACATTCAGTACTTC.

The V and J genes are TRBV6-5 and TRBJ1-4; D might be TRBD1 (5 bases). CDR3 length: 17 residues. Germline lookup yields CDR1 MNHEY and CDR2 SVGAGI. Trimming removed 1 base at V and 0 bases at J, with 12 bases between. The CDR3 nucleotides read TGTGCCAGCAGTTACTTCGGGGGAAAGGCAACTAATGAAAAACTGTTTTTT. Its protein is CASSYFGGKATNEKLFF.

This clonotype was seen only a few times. The rearrangement uses TRBV12-3 or TRBV12-4 and TRBJ1-3; TRBD1 might be the D (5 bases). CDR3 length: 14 amino acids. The V end was cut by 3 bases, the J end by 2 bases, with 8 bases between. The CDR3 region is CASSFWGPGNTIYF. CDR3 in DNA: TGTGCCAGCAGTTTCTGGGGCCCTGGAAACACCATATATTTT.

This clonotype was observed a few times. The chain couples TRBV6-2 or TRBV6-3 to TRBJ2-1, with unresolved D. CDR3 size: 16 residues. The V gene's germline CDR1 is MNHEY and CDR2 SVGEGT. Trimming took off 5 bases at V and 0 bases at J, with 14 bases between the two ends. CDR3 sequence reads: CASSGHLPSSYNEQFF. For the CDR3, the DNA is TGTGCCAGCAGTGGTCACTTGCCCAGCTCCTACAATGAGCAGTTCTTC.

This clonotype was seen ten or more times. This CDR3 is CSARQSLYGYTF. CDR3 coding DNA: TGCAGTGCTAGACAGTCGCTCTATGGCTACACCTTC. The chain joins TRBV20-1 to TRBJ1-2, with D unresolved. The CDR3 spans 12 residues. Germline lookup yields CDR1 DFQATT and CDR2 SNEGSKA (reference sequence). Trimming removed 2 bases at V and 4 bases at J, with 8 bases between.

V is TRBV10-1 and J is TRBJ2-7; D call uncertain. V lost 2 bases, J lost 0 bases, and 14 bases lay in between. Germline V lookup: CDR1 WNHNN, CDR2 SYGVQD (reference sequence). The CDR3 has 16 residues. The CDR3 bases are TGCGCCAGCAGTGAGCCGTGGGCAACGACCTCCTACGAGCAGTACTTC. Its protein product is CASSEPWATTSYEQYF.

This chain uses TRBV5-1 with TRBJ2-1; D call uncertain. V was trimmed by 0 bases and J by 12 bases, leaving 13 bases between them. There are 13 residues in the CDR3. The germline CDR1 and CDR2 sequences are SGHRS and YFSETQ. This CDR3 is CASSLAVTDAQFF. The CDR3 coding sequence is TGCGCCAGCAGCTTGGCCGTTACAGACGCGCAGTTCTTC.

This clonotype came up a few times. V gene TRBV20-1 combines with J gene TRBJ2-7, with 9 bases matching TRBD1. Germline values: CDR1 DFQATT, CDR2 SNEGSKA (reference sequence). V dropped 7 bases and J dropped 1; count of bases not matched to a gene: 8. The CDR3 length is 14 residues. The CDR3 sequence is CSGRTGTGSYEQYF. CDR3 DNA sequence: TGCAGTGGAAGAACCGGGACAGGGTCCTACGAGCAGTACTTC.

This clonotype was seen a few times. V and J are TRBV10-3 and TRBJ1-1, with TRBD1 matching 7 bases. V trimming: 4 bases; J trimming: 4 bases; junction bases outside the gene matches: 6. Germline assignment: CDR1 ENHRY and CDR2 SYGVKD. The CDR3 consists of 14 residues. The CDR3 reads CAISVGAGGTEAFF. The CDR3, as DNA: TGTGCCATCAGTGTAGGGGCAGGGGGCACTGAAGCTTTCTTT.

V usage is TRBV12-3 or TRBV12-4 and J usage is TRBJ1-1; D is undetermined. The CDR3 is 18 residues long. V shed 6 bases and J shed 4 bases, with 27 bases lying between them. The CDR3 here is CASRGEEGRARIGTEAFF. The CDR3 nucleotides are TGTGCCAGCAGGGGCGAGGAGGGAAGGGCCCGAATTGGCACTGAAGCTTTCTTT.

This clonotype has only a few counts. The V call is TRBV20-1, the J call TRBJ2-7, with 9 bases fitting TRBD2. Trimming removed 3 bases from V and 8 bases from J; junction bases left unmatched: 11. The CDR3 covers 14 residues. Germline values: CDR1 DFQATT, CDR2 SNEGSKA (reference sequence). DNA for the CDR3: TGCAGTGCTAGGAGGCGGGAGGGGACTACGCAGCAGTACTTC. Translation: CSARRREGTTQQYF.

The chain joins TRBV5-1 to TRBJ2-2; D is undetermined. Germline CDR1 SGHRS, CDR2 YFSETQ. This CDR3 comprises 16 residues. Trimming removed 0 bases at V and 3 bases at J, with 12 bases between. The DNA for the CDR3 is TGCGCCAGCAGCTTGGCCGGGCTACCAGACACCGGGGAGCTGTTTTTT. This gives the protein CASSLAGLPDTGELFF.

The chain links TRBV7-8 to TRBJ2-3, with no clear D. The CDR3 extends over 14 amino acids. Germline values: CDR1 SGHVS, CDR2 FQNEAQ. V gave up 5 bases and J gave up 5 bases, with 14 bases separating them. CDR3 nucleotide sequence: TGTGCCAGCAGCCCGAGACCCTTAGGAGATACGCAGTATTTT. Translated: CASSPRPLGDTQYF.

The table lists this clonotype with a few counts. The chain employs TRBV5-1 and TRBJ2-7; D could derive from TRBD1 or TRBD2 (5 bases each). The germline V gene has CDR1 SGHRS and CDR2 YFSETQ. This CDR3 is built from 13 residues. Deletions cut 1 base from V and 5 bases from J, with 10 bases between. The CDR3 sequence: CASSLSRGHEQYF. The CDR3 DNA is TGCGCCAGCAGCTTGTCCCGGGGACACGAGCAGTACTTC.

This clonotype was detected only a few times. The chain combines TRBV29-1 with TRBJ2-7; 7 bases agree with TRBD1. Germline CDR1 and CDR2: SQVTM and ANQGSEA. The CDR3 runs to 13 residues. Trimming at V came to 6 bases and at J to 6 bases, leaving 11 bases not matched to a gene. Written as DNA, the CDR3 is TGCAGCGTCAAGACAGGGACAATCGGCGAGCAGTACTTC. The encoded protein is CSVKTGTIGEQYF.

There are a few counts of this clonotype. The chain has TRBV10-2 and TRBJ1-2, with TRBD1 as a possible D gene (5 bases). Germline CDR1 reads WSHSY; CDR2 reads SAAADI. This CDR3 is 14 amino acids long. The CDR3 DNA reads TGCGGCGCGGCGCCCCCGACAGCTAACTATGGCTACACCTTC. It encodes CGAAPPTANYGYTF.

This clonotype was observed a handful of times. The chain has TRBV10-2 and TRBJ1-6; 8 bases are shared with TRBD1. The germline CDR1 and CDR2 sequences are WSHSY and SAAADI. The V gene end was trimmed by 7 bases and the J gene end by 7 bases; junction bases not matched to a gene: 6. The CDR3 consists of 14 residues. This CDR3 is CASKADRDNSPLHF. CDR3 DNA: TGCGCCAGCAAAGCGGACAGGGACAATTCACCCCTCCACTTT.

The chain combines TRBV4-1 with TRBJ2-7; no clear D. Deletions cut 3 bases from V and 3 bases from J, with 12 bases between. The CDR3 runs 14 residues. Germline V gene lookup returns CDR1 MGHRA and CDR2 YSYEKL. CDR3 in DNA: TGCGCCAGCAGCCAGGGTGGGGTTGGCTACGAGCAGTACTTC. Amino acids: CASSQGGVGYEQYF.

Ten or more counts support this clonotype. V and J are TRBV29-1 and TRBJ2-1; 10 bases fit TRBD1. Germline lookup yields CDR1 SQVTM and CDR2 ANQGSEA. Losses at the gene ends were 4 bases for V and 6 bases for J; bases not matched to a gene: 3. This CDR3 region has 13 residues. The CDR3 DNA reads as TGCAGCGTTGCTCGGACAGGGGGCAATGAGCAGTTCTTC. It yields the protein CSVARTGGNEQFF.